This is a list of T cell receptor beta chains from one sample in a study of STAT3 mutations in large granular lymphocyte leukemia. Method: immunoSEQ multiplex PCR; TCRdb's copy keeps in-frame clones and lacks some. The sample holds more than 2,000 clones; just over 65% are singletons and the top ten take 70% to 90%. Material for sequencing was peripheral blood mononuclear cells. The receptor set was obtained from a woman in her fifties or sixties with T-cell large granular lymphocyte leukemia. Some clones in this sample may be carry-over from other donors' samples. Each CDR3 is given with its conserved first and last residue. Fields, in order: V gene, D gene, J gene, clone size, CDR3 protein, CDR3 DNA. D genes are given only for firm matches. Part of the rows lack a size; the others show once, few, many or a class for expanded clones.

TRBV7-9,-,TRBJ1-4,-,CASSPRGRVGEKLFF,TGTGCCAGCAGCCCCCGCGGTAGGGTAGGAGAAAAACTGTTTTTT
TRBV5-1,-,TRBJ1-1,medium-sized,CASSLDVLGTEAFF,TGCGCCAGCAGCTTGGATGTCCTGGGCACTGAAGCTTTCTTT
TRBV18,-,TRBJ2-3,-,CASSPSSRDTQYF,TGTGCCAGCTCACCATCGTCTAGAGATACGCAGTATTTT
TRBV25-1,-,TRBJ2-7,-,CASSRVYEQYF,TGTGCCAGCAGCCGAGTCTACGAGCAGTACTTC
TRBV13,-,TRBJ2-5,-,CASSLRQNQETQYF,TGTGCCAGCAGCTTACGGCAGAACCAAGAGACCCAGTACTTC
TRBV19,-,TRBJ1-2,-,CASRQGHDYGYTF,TGTGCCAGTAGGCAGGGGCACGACTATGGCTACACCTTC
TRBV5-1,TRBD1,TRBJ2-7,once,CASSPYPDRVGDEQYF,TGCGCCAGCAGCCCGTACCCCGACAGGGTAGGGGACGAGCAGTACTTC
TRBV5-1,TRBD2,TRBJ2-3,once,CASSQTGLAGGRGTDTQYF,TGCGCCAGCAGCCAAACGGGACTAGCGGGAGGGCGCGGCACAGATACGCAGTATTTT
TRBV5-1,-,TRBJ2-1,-,CASSWGDDSYNEQFF,TGCGCCAGCAGCTGGGGGGATGATAGCTACAATGAGCAGTTCTTC
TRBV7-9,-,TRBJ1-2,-,CASSSDLGPEGYGYTF,TGTGCCAGCAGCTCAGACTTAGGGCCCGAGGGCTATGGCTACACCTTC
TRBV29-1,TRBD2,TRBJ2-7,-,CSVQGLAGGWEQYF,TGCAGCGTTCAGGGACTAGCGGGAGGGTGGGAGCAGTACTTC
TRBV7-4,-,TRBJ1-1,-,CASSLWGLGTEAFF,TGTGCCAGCAGCTTATGGGGGCTAGGGACTGAAGCTTTCTTT
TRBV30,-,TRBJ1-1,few,CAWSVLSGAGEAFF,TGTGCCTGGAGTGTACTGTCAGGGGCTGGTGAAGCTTTCTTT
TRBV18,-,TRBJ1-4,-,CASSGASFQKLFF,TGTGCCAGCTCGGGGGCCAGCTTCCAAAAACTGTTTTTT
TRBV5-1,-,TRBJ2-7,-,CASSGVAYEQYF,TGCGCCAGCAGCGGGGTGGCCTACGAGCAGTACTTC
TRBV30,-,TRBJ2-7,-,CAWSGPYEQYF,TGTGCCTGGAGTGGACCCTACGAGCAGTACTTC
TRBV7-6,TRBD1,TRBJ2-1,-,CASSLARGGQGNEQFF,TGTGCCAGCAGCTTAGCGAGAGGGGGCCAGGGCAATGAGCAGTTCTTC
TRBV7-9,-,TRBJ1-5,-,CASSLTAQPQHF,TGTGCCAGCAGCTTGACCGCCCAGCCCCAGCATTTT
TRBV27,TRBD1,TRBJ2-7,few,CASSLRRDRSYEQYF,TGTGCCAGCAGTTTAAGGAGGGACAGGTCCTACGAGCAGTACTTC
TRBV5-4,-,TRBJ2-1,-,CASSLGWGRGNEQFF,TGTGCCAGCAGCTTGGGATGGGGCAGGGGCAATGAGCAGTTCTTC
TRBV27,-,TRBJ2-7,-,CASSSVEAHYEQYF,TGTGCCAGCAGTTCTGTGGAGGCCCACTACGAGCAGTACTTC
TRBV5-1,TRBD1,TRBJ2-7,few,CASKTGTGVLAYEQYF,TGCGCCAGCAAGACCGGGACAGGGGTCCTGGCCTACGAGCAGTACTTC
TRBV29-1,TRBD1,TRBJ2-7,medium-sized,CSVEDPGQGIHEQYF,TGCAGCGTTGAAGATCCGGGACAGGGGATCCACGAGCAGTACTTC
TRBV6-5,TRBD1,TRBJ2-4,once,CASSQDRGSIQYF,TGTGCCAGCAGTCAAGACAGGGGGAGCATTCAGTACTTC
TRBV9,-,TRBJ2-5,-,CASTGRLNQETQYF,TGTGCCAGCACGGGGCGACTCAACCAAGAGACCCAGTACTTC
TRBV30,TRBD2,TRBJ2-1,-,CAWRERETWNEQFF,TGTGCCTGGAGGGAGCGGGAGACGTGGAATGAGCAGTTCTTC
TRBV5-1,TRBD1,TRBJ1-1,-,CASREGGQNTEAFF,TGCGCCAGCAGGGAAGGGGGCCAGAACACTGAAGCTTTCTTT
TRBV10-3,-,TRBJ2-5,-,CAISAGETQYF,TGTGCCATCAGTGCCGGAGAGACCCAGTACTTC
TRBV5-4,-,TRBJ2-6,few,CASSFGGRDRPLSGANVLTF,TGTGCCAGCAGCTTTGGCGGCAGGGACCGCCCTCTCTCTGGGGCCAACGTCCTGACTTTC
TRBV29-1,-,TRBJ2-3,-,CSVESPGSRPSTQYF,TGCAGCGTTGAATCCCCGGGCAGCCGCCCCTCTACGCAGTATTTT
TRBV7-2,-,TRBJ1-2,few,CASSLDRATGYTF,TGTGCCAGCAGCTTAGACAGGGCGACTGGCTACACCTTC
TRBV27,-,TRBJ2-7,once,CASSLGVGSYYEQYF,TGTGCCAGCAGTTTGGGGGTTGGCAGTTACTACGAGCAGTACTTC
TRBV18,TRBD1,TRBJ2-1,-,CASLMGTGVTPYNEQFF,TGTGCCAGCCTAATGGGGACAGGGGTTACCCCCTACAATGAGCAGTTCTTC
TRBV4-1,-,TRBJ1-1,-,CASSQERILGNTEAFF,TGCGCCAGCAGCCAAGAACGCATTCTCGGGAACACTGAAGCTTTCTTT
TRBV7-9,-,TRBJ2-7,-,CASSPTFSHYEQYF,TGTGCCAGCAGCCCAACCTTCAGCCACTACGAGCAGTACTTC
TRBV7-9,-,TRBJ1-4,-,CASSLAGGNEKLFF,TGTGCCAGCAGCTTAGCGGGGGGTAATGAAAAACTGTTTTTT
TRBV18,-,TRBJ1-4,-,CASSPDGKTATNEKLFF,TGTGCCAGCTCACCAGATGGGAAGACAGCAACTAATGAAAAACTGTTTTTT
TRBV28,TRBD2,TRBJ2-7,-,CASSLTSGPSYEQYF,TGTGCCAGCAGTTTAACTAGCGGGCCTTCCTACGAGCAGTACTTC
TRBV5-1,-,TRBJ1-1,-,CASSPQGDTEAFF,TGCGCCAGCAGCCCCCAGGGAGACACTGAAGCTTTCTTT
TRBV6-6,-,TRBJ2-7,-,CASSYEVGAYEQYF,TGTGCCAGCAGTTACGAGGTGGGAGCCTACGAGCAGTACTTC